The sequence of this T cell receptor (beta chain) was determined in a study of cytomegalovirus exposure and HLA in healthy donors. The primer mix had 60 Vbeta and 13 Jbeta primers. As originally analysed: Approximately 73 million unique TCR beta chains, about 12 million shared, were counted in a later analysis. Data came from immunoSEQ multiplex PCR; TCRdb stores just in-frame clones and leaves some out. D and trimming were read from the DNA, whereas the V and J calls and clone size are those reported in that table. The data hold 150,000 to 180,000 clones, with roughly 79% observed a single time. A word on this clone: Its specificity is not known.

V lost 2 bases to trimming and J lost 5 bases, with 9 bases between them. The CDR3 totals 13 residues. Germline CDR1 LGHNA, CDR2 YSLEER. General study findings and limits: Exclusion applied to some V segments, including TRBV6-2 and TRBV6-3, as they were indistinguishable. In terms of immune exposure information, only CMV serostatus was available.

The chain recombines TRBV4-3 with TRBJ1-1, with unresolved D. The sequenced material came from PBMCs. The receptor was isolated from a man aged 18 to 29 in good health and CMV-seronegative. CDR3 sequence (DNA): TGCGCCAGCAGCCAACTAATGAGAACTGAAGCTTTCTTT. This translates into CASSQLMRTEAFF.